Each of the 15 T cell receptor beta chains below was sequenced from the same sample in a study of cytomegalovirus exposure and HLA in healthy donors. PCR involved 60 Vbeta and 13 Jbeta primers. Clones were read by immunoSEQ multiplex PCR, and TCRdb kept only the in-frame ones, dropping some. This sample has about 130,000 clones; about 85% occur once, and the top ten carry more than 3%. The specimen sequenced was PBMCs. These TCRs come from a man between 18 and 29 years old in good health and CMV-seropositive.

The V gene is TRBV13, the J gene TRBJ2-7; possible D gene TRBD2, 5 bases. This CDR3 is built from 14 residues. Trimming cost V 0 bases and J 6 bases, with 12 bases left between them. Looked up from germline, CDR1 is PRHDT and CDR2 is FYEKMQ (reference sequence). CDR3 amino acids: CASSLGGNSVEQYF. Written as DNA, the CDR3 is TGTGCCAGCAGCTTAGGCGGGAACTCGGTCGAGCAGTACTTC. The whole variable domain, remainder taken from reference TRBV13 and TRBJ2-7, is AAGVIQSPRHLIKEKRETATLKCYPIPRHDTVYWYQQGPGQDPQFLISFYEKMQSDKGSIPDRFSAQQFSDYHSELNMSSLELGDSALYFCASSLGGNSVEQYFGPGTRLTVT.

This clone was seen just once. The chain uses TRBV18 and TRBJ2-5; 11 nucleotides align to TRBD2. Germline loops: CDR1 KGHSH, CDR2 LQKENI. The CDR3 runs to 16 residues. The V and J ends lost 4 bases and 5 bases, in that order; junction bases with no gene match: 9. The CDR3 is CASSLHILAGEETQYF. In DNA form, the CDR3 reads TGTGCCAGCTCACTACACATACTAGCGGGAGAGGAGACCCAGTACTTC.

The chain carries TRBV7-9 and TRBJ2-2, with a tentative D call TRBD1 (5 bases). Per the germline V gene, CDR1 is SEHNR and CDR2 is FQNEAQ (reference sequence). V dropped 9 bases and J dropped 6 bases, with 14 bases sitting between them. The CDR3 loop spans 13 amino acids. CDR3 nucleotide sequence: TGTGCCAGTGCTTTATTAGGGGCCGGGGAGCTGTTTTTT. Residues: CASALLGAGELFF.

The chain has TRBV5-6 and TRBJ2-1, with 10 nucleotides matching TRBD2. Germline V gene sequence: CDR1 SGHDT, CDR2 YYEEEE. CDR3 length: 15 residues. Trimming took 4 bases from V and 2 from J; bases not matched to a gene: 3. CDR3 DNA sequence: TGTGCCAGCAGCCCCGGACTAGCGGCCTACAATGAGCAGTTCTTC. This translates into CASSPGLAAYNEQFF.

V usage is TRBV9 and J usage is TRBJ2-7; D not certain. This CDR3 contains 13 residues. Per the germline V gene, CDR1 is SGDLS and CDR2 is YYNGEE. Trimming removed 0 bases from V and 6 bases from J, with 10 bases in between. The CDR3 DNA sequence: TGTGCCAGCAGCGTAGGCGGCAGACGCGAGCAGTACTTC. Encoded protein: CASSVGGRREQYF.

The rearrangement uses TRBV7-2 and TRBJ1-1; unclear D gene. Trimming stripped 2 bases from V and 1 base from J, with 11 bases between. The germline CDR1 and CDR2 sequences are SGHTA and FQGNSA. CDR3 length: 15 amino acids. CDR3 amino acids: CASSLREEGNTEAFF. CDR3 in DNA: TGTGCCAGCAGCTTACGGGAAGAGGGGAACACTGAAGCTTTCTTT.

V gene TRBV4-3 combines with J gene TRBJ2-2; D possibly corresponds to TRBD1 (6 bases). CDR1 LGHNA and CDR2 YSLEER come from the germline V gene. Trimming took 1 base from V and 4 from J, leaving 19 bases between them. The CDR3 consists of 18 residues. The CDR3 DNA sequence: TGCGCCAGCAGCCAAGCCAGGATCTCAGGGGCGTTCACCGGGGAGCTGTTTTTT. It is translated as CASSQARISGAFTGELFF.

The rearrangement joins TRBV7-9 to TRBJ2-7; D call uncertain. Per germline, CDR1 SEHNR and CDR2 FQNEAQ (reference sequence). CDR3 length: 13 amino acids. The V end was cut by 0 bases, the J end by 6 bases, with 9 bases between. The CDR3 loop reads CASSLASPSEQYF. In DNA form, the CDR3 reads TGTGCCAGCAGCTTAGCCTCCCCTTCCGAGCAGTACTTC.

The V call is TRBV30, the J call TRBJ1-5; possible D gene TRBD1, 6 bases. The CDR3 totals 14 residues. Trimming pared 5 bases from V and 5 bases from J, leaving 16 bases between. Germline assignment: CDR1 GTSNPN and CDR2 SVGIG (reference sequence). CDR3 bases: TGTGCCTGGTCCATAGGGGAGGGGGATCAGCCCCAGCATTTT. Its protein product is CAWSIGEGDQPQHF.

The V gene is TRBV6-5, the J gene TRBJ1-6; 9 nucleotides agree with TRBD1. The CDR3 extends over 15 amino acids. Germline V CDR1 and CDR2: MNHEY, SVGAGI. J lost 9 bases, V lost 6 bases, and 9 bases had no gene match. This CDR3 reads CASRTGQGISSPLHF. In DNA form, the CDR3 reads TGTGCCAGCAGAACGGGACAGGGAATCAGTTCACCCCTCCACTTT.

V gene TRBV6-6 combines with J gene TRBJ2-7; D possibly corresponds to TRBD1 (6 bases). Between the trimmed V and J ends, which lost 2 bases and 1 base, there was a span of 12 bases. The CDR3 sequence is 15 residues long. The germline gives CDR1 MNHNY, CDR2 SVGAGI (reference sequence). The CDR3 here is CASSYGWTASYEQYF. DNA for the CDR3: TGTGCCAGCAGTTACGGCTGGACAGCATCCTACGAGCAGTACTTC.

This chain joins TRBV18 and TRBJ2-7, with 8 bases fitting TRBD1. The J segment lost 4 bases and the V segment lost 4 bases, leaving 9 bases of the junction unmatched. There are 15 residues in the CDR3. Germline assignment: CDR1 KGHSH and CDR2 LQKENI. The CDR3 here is CASSLGTGIPYEQYF. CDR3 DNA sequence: TGTGCCAGCTCACTCGGGACAGGAATACCGTACGAGCAGTACTTC.

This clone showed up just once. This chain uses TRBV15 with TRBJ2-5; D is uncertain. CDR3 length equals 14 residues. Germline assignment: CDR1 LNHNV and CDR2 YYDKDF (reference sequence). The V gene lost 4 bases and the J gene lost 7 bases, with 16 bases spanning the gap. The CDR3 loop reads CATSTKASPGTQYF. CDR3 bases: TGTGCCACCAGCACTAAAGCGAGCCCGGGGACCCAGTACTTC.

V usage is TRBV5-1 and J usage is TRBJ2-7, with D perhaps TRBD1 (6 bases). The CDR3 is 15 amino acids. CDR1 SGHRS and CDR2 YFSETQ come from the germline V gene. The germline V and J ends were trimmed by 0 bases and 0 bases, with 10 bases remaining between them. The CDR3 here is CASSLVRTASYEQYF. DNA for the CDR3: TGCGCCAGCAGCTTGGTCAGGACAGCCTCCTACGAGCAGTACTTC.

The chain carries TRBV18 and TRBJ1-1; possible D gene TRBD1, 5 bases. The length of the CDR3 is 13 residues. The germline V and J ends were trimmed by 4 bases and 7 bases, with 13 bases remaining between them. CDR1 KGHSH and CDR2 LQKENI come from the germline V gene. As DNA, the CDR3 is TGTGCCAGCTCACAGGGGCAGGATGTTGAAGCTTTCTTT. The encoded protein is CASSQGQDVEAFF. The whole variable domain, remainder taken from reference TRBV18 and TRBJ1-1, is NAGVMQNPRHLVRRRGQEARLRCSPMKGHSHVYWYRQLPEEGLKFMVYLQKENIIDESGMPKERFSAEFPKEGPSILRIQQVVRGDSAAYFCASSQGQDVEAFFGQGTRLTVV.